The 17 T cell receptor beta chains listed next were all sequenced from one sample in a study of shared clonotypes between healthy human individuals. The repertoire was sequenced with immunoSEQ multiplex PCR; TCRdb's copy has only in-frame clones and lacks some. The sample carries more than 2,000,000 clones, 80% to 95% recorded once. Input material: naive CD4+ T cells from PBMCs. Described subset: CD45RA+ positively selected. All receptors derive from a young man in good health. Some clones in this sample may be carry-over from other donors' samples.

Turning to this clone: Distinct nucleotide sequences in the sample also encode this CDR3. The V call is TRBV5-1, the J call TRBJ2-5; D unclear. Germline lookup yields CDR1 SGHRS and CDR2 YFSETQ. The CDR3 loop spans 13 amino acids. Trimming shortened V by 4 bases and J by 2 bases, and 9 bases separated the two germline ends. CDR3 nucleotide sequence: TGCGCCAGCAGCCCGGGTCAACAAGAGACCCAGTACTTC. It yields the protein CASSPGQQETQYF.

This clone was seen once. This chain links TRBV19 with TRBJ1-5; D gene uncertain. Germline assignment: CDR1 LNHDA and CDR2 SQIVND (reference sequence). V shed 5 bases and J shed 1 base, with 9 bases lying between them. This CDR3 region has 14 residues. CDR3 DNA: TGTGCCAGTAGTTTATCCACCAGCAATCAGCCCCAGCATTTT. Translated, it gives CASSLSTSNQPQHF.

The chain carries TRBV30 and TRBJ2-4; no clear D. V was shortened by 3 bases and J by 0 bases, with 15 bases between the two germline ends. Germline V gives CDR1 GTSNPN, CDR2 SVGIG (reference sequence). The CDR3 extends over 16 amino acids. CDR3 sequence reads: CAWSPAVLVAKNIQYF. Written as DNA, the CDR3 is TGTGCCTGGAGCCCCGCGGTTTTGGTAGCCAAAAACATTCAGTACTTC.

The rearrangement links TRBV30 to TRBJ1-2, with a tentative D call TRBD1 (6 bases). The CDR3 has 13 amino acids. The V end was cut by 1 base, the J end by 7 bases, with 13 bases between. The germline V gene encodes CDR1 GTSNPN and CDR2 SVGIG (reference sequence). This CDR3 is CAWSGFGGAGYTF. CDR3 coding DNA: TGTGCCTGGAGTGGGTTCGGGGGCGCTGGCTACACCTTC.

V is TRBV9 and J is TRBJ1-5, with D unclear. CDR1 is SGDLS, CDR2 YYNGEE, per germline. The CDR3 is 13 residues long. Trimming took off 7 bases at V and 3 bases at J, with 11 bases between the two ends. The DNA of the CDR3 is TGTGCCAGCGGTCGGGGTTCCAATCAGCCCCAGCATTTT. Protein sequence: CASGRGSNQPQHF.

The rearrangement links TRBV30 to TRBJ2-1; the match to TRBD1 covers 8 bases. CDR1 and CDR2 (germline): GTSNPN, SVGIG (reference sequence). With V trimmed by 7 bases and J by 7 bases, 9 bases remained unmatched. CDR3 length: 13 amino acids. This CDR3 reads CAFNRGNWNEQFF. The DNA for the CDR3 is TGTGCCTTTAACAGGGGGAATTGGAATGAGCAGTTCTTC.

This chain joins TRBV5-1 and TRBJ2-7, with D possibly matching TRBD2 (5 bases). The CDR3 runs 14 residues. Deletions cut 3 bases from V and 1 base from J, with 11 bases between. Germline-derived CDR1 and CDR2 are SGHRS and YFSETQ. CDR3 sequence: CASSSRGESYEQYF. For the CDR3, the DNA is TGCGCCAGCAGCTCACGGGGAGAATCCTACGAGCAGTACTTC.

The V call is TRBV27, the J call TRBJ1-2, with 8 nucleotides matching TRBD1. The germline CDR1 and CDR2 sequences are MNHEY and SMNVEV (reference sequence). This CDR3 is built from 17 residues. The ends lost 0 bases at V and 8 bases at J; junction bases unmatched: 14. The CDR3 DNA follows: TGTGCCAGCAGTTTATCCTTTACAGGGGGACCGACCTTCGGCTACACCTTC. This gives the protein CASSLSFTGGPTFGYTF.

The chain employs TRBV11-3 and TRBJ2-3; D call uncertain. Per the germline V gene, CDR1 is SGHNT and CDR2 is YENEEA. The ends were cut back, 3 bases at V and 4 bases at J, with 8 bases in the middle. This CDR3 region has 13 residues. This CDR3 is CASSFKGSDTQYF. CDR3 bases: TGTGCCAGCAGCTTTAAAGGGTCAGATACGCAGTATTTT.

The chain links TRBV28 to TRBJ1-4, with D tentatively TRBD1 (6 bases). Trimming removed 1 base at V and 8 bases at J, with 14 bases between. Germline CDR1 MDHEN, CDR2 SYDVKM. The CDR3 is 15 residues long. CDR3 amino acids: CASSLLGGGGEKLFF. The CDR3 DNA reads TGTGCCAGCAGTTTATTAGGGGGTGGGGGCGAAAAACTGTTTTTT.

DNA for the CDR3: TGTGCCAGCAGCCGACAGGACTATGGCTACACCTTC. Protein product: CASSRQDYGYTF. The chain is built from TRBV7-9 and TRBJ1-2; a possible D gene is TRBD1 (6 bases). Germline-derived CDR1 and CDR2 are SEHNR and FQNEAQ (reference sequence). The CDR3 covers 12 residues. The ends were cut back, 5 bases at V and 3 bases at J, with 7 bases in the middle.

CDR3 residues: CASSLVGVMNTEAFF. In DNA form, the CDR3 reads TGTGCCAGCAGCTTAGTTGGGGTTATGAACACTGAAGCTTTCTTT. This sequence joins TRBV7-2 and TRBJ1-1; unclear D gene. Trimming shortened V by 1 base and J by 0 bases, and 9 bases separated the two germline ends. The CDR3 length is 15 residues. Germline values: CDR1 SGHTA, CDR2 FQGNSA.

This chain uses TRBV19 with TRBJ2-5; 7 bases match TRBD2. J lost 6 bases, V lost 4 bases, and 11 bases had no gene match. Germline V gene sequence: CDR1 LNHDA, CDR2 SQIVND (reference sequence). This CDR3 has 15 amino acids. The CDR3 sequence is CASSTGGSNKKTQYF. As DNA, the CDR3 is TGTGCCAGTAGTACAGGCGGGAGTAACAAGAAGACCCAGTACTTC.

The rearrangement uses TRBV11-1 and TRBJ1-1; TRBD1 matches 9 bases. There are 16 residues in the CDR3. Trimming cost V 5 bases and J 1 base; bases outside gene matches: 8. Germline CDR1 SGHAT, CDR2 FQDESV (reference sequence). The CDR3 spells CASSERQGVGNTEAFF. CDR3 DNA sequence: TGTGCCAGCAGCGAGCGACAGGGGGTCGGGAACACTGAAGCTTTCTTT.

J is TRBJ1-3 and V is TRBV2; D gene ambiguous. The CDR3 length is 14 residues. From germline, CDR1 is SNHLY and CDR2 FYNNEI. Trimming left V 3 bases short and J 3 bases short, with 9 bases between. The CDR3 bases are TGTGCCAGCAGTGATAAAAGTGGTGGAAACACCATATATTTT. This encodes CASSDKSGGNTIYF.

The chain has TRBV7-2 and TRBJ1-1, with D possibly being TRBD1 (5 bases). The CDR3 has 15 residues. With 5 bases removed from V and 0 bases from J, the gap between germline ends came to 13 bases. CDR1 is SGHTA, CDR2 FQGNSA, per germline. The CDR3 protein is CASSRRTTVNTEAFF. The CDR3 bases are TGTGCCAGCAGCCGACGGACAACAGTGAACACTGAAGCTTTCTTT.

The chain recombines TRBV27 with TRBJ2-1, with TRBD2 matching 11 bases. Germline assignment: CDR1 MNHEY and CDR2 SMNVEV (reference sequence). This CDR3 has 20 residues. V gave up 2 bases and J gave up 6 bases; unmatched junction bases: 18. The CDR3 protein is CASSLPPGQMTSGAVNEQFF. The CDR3 region has the DNA TGTGCCAGCAGTTTACCTCCGGGACAGATGACTAGCGGGGCGGTCAATGAGCAGTTCTTC.